The present entry profiles one T cell receptor (beta chain) with its context. Germline V gene sequence: CDR1 SNHLY, CDR2 FYNNEI. CDR3 length: 13 amino acids. The germline V and J ends were trimmed by 0 bases and 9 bases, with 9 bases remaining between them. The TCR beta repertoire was assessed by survey-level immunoSEQ sequencing. Measured with immunoSEQ multiplex PCR; TCRdb has only the in-frame clones, and not every one. The sample yields about 50,000 clones, over 90% seen once. The chain carries TRBV2 and TRBJ1-5; D is undetermined. The TCR originated in a man in his forties with rheumatoid arthritis. Sequencing was performed on PBMCs. CDR3 nucleotide sequence: TGTGCCAGCAGTGAAGCGGTTATTGGGCCCCAGCATTTT. Residues: CASSEAVIGPQHF.